This is a list of T cell receptor beta chains from one sample in a study of Graves' ophthalmopathy and Graves' hyperthyroidism. TCRdb itself ran the multiplex PCR reads through MiXCR, one entry per CDR3 protein. The sample carries about 500,000 distinct CDR3 sequences, around 15% recorded once. Sample: blood. Receptors originate from a woman aged 25 to 39 with Graves' ophthalmopathy. Both conserved end residues are part of each CDR3. Fields, in order: V gene, CDR3 length, J gene, D gene, clone size, CDR3 protein, CDR3 DNA. The D gene is left open where the match is weak. Size is omitted from some rows. Given values are once, few, many or a class for expanded clones.

TRBV6-1,12,TRBJ2-7,TRBD2,many,CPEGLLFYEQYF,TGTCCCGAGGGACTATTGTTCTACGAGCAGTACTTC
TRBV7-2,13,TRBJ2-7,NA,NA,CATSGAGSYEQYF,TGTGCCACTTCAGGGGCCGGCTCCTACGAGCAGTACTTC
TRBV11-3,15,TRBJ1-6,NA,many,CASSPGWMRGSPLHF,TGTGCCAGCAGCCCTGGATGGATGAGGGGATCACCCCTCCACTTT
TRBV29-1,14,TRBJ2-2,NA,many,CSVEGGTRTGELFF,TGCAGCGTAGAGGGAGGAACTAGGACCGGGGAGCTGTTTTTT
TRBV11-1,16,TRBJ2-7,NA,many,CASSPPEGSALYEQYF,TGTGCCAGCAGCCCCCCCGAGGGCTCTGCTCTCTACGAGCAGTACTTC
TRBV27,15,TRBJ2-7,NA,many,CASSLGAGAASEQYF,TGTGCCAGCAGTTTAGGGGCAGGGGCCGCGAGCGAGCAGTACTTC
TRBV28,12,TRBJ2-5,TRBD1,NA,CASSRGTGTQYF,TGTGCCAGCAGCCGCGGGACAGGGACCCAGTACTTC
TRBV30,13,TRBJ1-2,NA,many,CASTAGEIYGYTF,TGTGCCTCCACCGCGGGGGAAATCTATGGCTACACCTTC
TRBV11-2,14,TRBJ2-2,NA,few,CASSLVPQGGELFF,TGTGCCAGCAGCTTAGTCCCCCAGGGCGGGGAGCTGTTTTTT
TRBV6-1,16,TRBJ1-2,TRBD1,many,CASTTGTGLANYGYTF,TGTGCCAGCACCACCGGGACAGGGTTAGCTAACTATGGCTACACCTTC
TRBV29-1,14,TRBJ1-1,NA,many,CSAEVGRGYTEAFF,TGCAGCGCCGAAGTCGGCAGGGGTTACACTGAAGCTTTCTTT
TRBV6-5,17,TRBJ2-7,TRBD1,many,CASSYLTGQGGSYEQYF,TGTGCCAGCAGTTACCTTACTGGACAGGGTGGCTCCTACGAGCAGTACTTC
TRBV28,16,TRBJ1-3,NA,many,CASSLPDRNSGNTIYF,TGTGCCAGCAGTTTGCCTGACAGGAACTCTGGAAACACCATATATTTT
TRBV29-1,13,TRBJ2-5,TRBD2,many,CSAGSGGMETQYF,TGCAGCGCCGGTAGCGGGGGGATGGAGACCCAGTACTTC
TRBV6-2/TRBV6-3,18,TRBJ2-2,NA,many,CASRGRDPRRGNTGELFF,TGTGCCAGCAGGGGCCGGGACCCCCGCCGGGGAAACACCGGGGAGCTGTTTTTT
TRBV5-1,13,TRBJ2-5,NA,NA,CASSSRGLQTQYF,TGCGCCAGCAGCTCCCGGGGCCTGCAGACCCAGTACTTC
TRBV28,13,TRBJ2-2,NA,many,CASINSGSGELFF,TGTGCCAGCATCAATTCGGGGTCCGGGGAGCTGTTTTTT
TRBV20-1,15,TRBJ1-6,TRBD1,many,CSAKPPGQGRSPLHF,TGCAGTGCTAAGCCGCCGGGACAGGGACGATCACCCCTCCACTTT
TRBV2,13,TRBJ2-2,NA,many,CASGGDATGELFF,TGTGCCAGCGGGGGTGATGCGACCGGGGAGCTGTTTTTT
TRBV19,13,TRBJ1-1,NA,many,CASSTHDTTEAFF,TGTGCCAGTAGTACGCACGACACCACTGAAGCTTTCTTT
TRBV6-7,16,TRBJ1-3,NA,many,CASSSRQVISGNTIYF,TGTGCCAGCAGTTCTCGACAGGTGATCTCTGGAAACACCATATATTTT
TRBV30,13,TRBJ2-7,NA,many,CAWTVGATYEQYF,TGTGCCTGGACCGTGGGGGCAACCTACGAGCAGTACTTC
TRBV27,13,TRBJ2-2,NA,many,CASSRYGAGELFF,TGTGCCAGCAGCCGCTACGGGGCCGGGGAGCTGTTTTTT
TRBV6-5,14,TRBJ2-5,TRBD2,many,CASRKLAAQETQYF,TGTGCCAGCAGAAAACTAGCGGCCCAAGAGACCCAGTACTTC
TRBV29-1,10,TRBJ1-1,NA,NA,CSVDLGLTFF,TGCAGCGTTGATTTGGGTTTAACTTTCTTT
TRBV12-3/TRBV12-4,13,TRBJ1-1,TRBD1,many,CASSLGQGKTAFF,TGTGCCAGCAGTTTGGGACAGGGTAAAACAGCTTTCTTT
TRBV20-1,14,TRBJ2-5,TRBD2,many,CSVSPRGVQETQYF,TGCAGTGTTTCCCCGCGGGGGGTACAAGAGACCCAGTACTTC
TRBV28,11,TRBJ1-5,NA,many,CASSSFQPQHF,TGTGCCAGCAGCTCCTTCCAGCCCCAGCATTTT
TRBV27,14,TRBJ1-1,TRBD1,few,CASSPNRGNTEAFF,TGTGCCAGCAGTCCCAACAGGGGGAACACTGAAGCTTTCTTT
TRBV4-1,14,TRBJ2-3,TRBD1,NA,CASSPGQYTDTQYF,TGCGCCAGCAGCCCGGGACAGTACACAGATACGCAGTATTTT
TRBV30,13,TRBJ1-1,NA,many,CAWSSDSYTEAFF,TGTGCCTGGAGTTCTGACAGTTACACTGAAGCTTTCTTT
TRBV28,16,TRBJ1-5,NA,NA,CASSAGGRARGRPQHF,TGTGCCAGCAGCGCGGGGGGCAGGGCAAGGGGCCGGCCCCAGCATTTT
TRBV6-5,14,TRBJ1-1,NA,many,CASTQGSIVTEAFF,TGTGCCAGCACCCAGGGGAGTATCGTGACTGAAGCTTTCTTT
TRBV29-1,16,TRBJ2-7,TRBD2,few,CSVEMGGGSGPYEQYF,TGCAGCGTTGAAATGGGCGGGGGTAGCGGCCCCTACGAGCAGTACTTC
TRBV27,15,TRBJ2-7,NA,NA,CASSLGLTVTYEQYF,TGTGCCAGCAGTTTAGGGCTCACAGTCACCTACGAGCAGTACTTC
TRBV27,13,TRBJ2-5,TRBD2,many,CASSTSGAETQYF,TGTGCCAGCAGTACAAGCGGGGCAGAGACCCAGTACTTC
TRBV7-3,14,TRBJ1-6,NA,NA,CASSLGTDNSPLHF,TGTGCCAGCAGCTTAGGAACAGATAATTCACCCCTCCACTTT